The subject of this entry is one TCR beta chain. This entry is derived from a study of shared clonotypes between healthy human individuals. The CDR3 sequence is 14 residues long. Germline CDR1 and CDR2: GTSNPN and SVGIG (reference sequence). V gave up 1 base and J gave up 2 bases, with 10 bases separating them. Here immunoSEQ multiplex PCR was the method, and the copy in TCRdb shows in-frame clones only, minus some. Among about 2 million clones listed, roughly 96% were seen once. Sample: naive CD4+ T cells sorted from blood. The subset here: CD45RA+ positively selected. The TCR originated in a man aged 18 to 35 in good health. The chain links TRBV30 to TRBJ2-3; D remains unclear. This chain's CDR3 is CAWSGRGYTDTQYF. CDR3 coding DNA: TGTGCCTGGAGTGGCCGCGGTTACACAGATACGCAGTATTTT.